These 29 T cell receptor beta chains came from one sample sequenced in a study of shared clonotypes between healthy human individuals. Generated by immunoSEQ multiplex PCR, the TCRdb table keeps only in-frame clones and is missing some. The sample holds fewer than 200,000 clones; over 50% are singletons and the top ten take more than 9%. Sample: memory CD4+ T cells sorted from blood. The subset was: CD45RA-negative fraction. Receptors were obtained from a man younger than 40 in good health.

CDR3 protein: CASSSDRGSGANVLTF. In DNA form, the CDR3 reads TGTGCCAGCAGTTCGGACAGGGGTTCTGGGGCCAACGTCCTGACTTTC. The genes are TRBV6-6 and TRBJ2-6; TRBD1 agrees at 9 bases. There are 16 residues in the CDR3. Trimming at V came to 4 bases and at J to 1 base, leaving 2 bases not matched to a gene. CDR1 MNHNY and CDR2 SVGAGI come from the germline V gene (reference sequence).

CDR3 nucleotide sequence: TGTGCCAGCAGGGGGCTAGCGGAAAGTAGGCAGTTCTTC. Protein: CASRGLAESRQFF. The rearrangement joins TRBV6-5 to TRBJ2-1; 7 nucleotides align to TRBD2. The CDR3 is 13 amino acids. Germline CDR1 and CDR2: MNHEY and SVGAGI. Trimming took 6 bases from V and 12 from J; bases not matched to a gene: 11.

The CDR3 sequence is CATSNPGSGRYGYTF. The CDR3 DNA follows: TGTGCCACCAGCAACCCGGGCTCCGGACGATATGGCTACACCTTC. The V gene is TRBV15, the J gene TRBJ1-2, with D unresolved. This CDR3 is 15 amino acids long. The V and J ends lost 4 bases and 5 bases respectively, with 17 bases between them. Per germline, CDR1 LNHNV and CDR2 YYDKDF (reference sequence). The whole variable domain, remainder taken from reference TRBV15 and TRBJ1-2, is DAMVIQNPRYQVTQFGKPVTLSCSQTLNHNVMYWYQQKSSQAPKLLFHYYDKDFNNEADTPDNFQSRRPNTSFCFLDIRSPGLGDTAMYLCATSNPGSGRYGYTFGSGTRLTVV.

The chain uses TRBV13 and TRBJ2-7; tentatively, D is TRBD1 or TRBD2 (5 bases each). This CDR3 has 15 residues. The germline gives CDR1 PRHDT, CDR2 FYEKMQ (reference sequence). V shed 5 bases and J shed 1 base, with 15 bases lying between them. The CDR3, as DNA: TGTGCCAGCAGCGGGACGGGCCCTGGGTCCTACGAGCAGTACTTC. Translated: CASSGTGPGSYEQYF.

The J gene is TRBJ2-1, the V gene TRBV28, with no clear D. CDR1 is MDHEN and CDR2 is SYDVKM in the germline V gene. The germline V and J ends were trimmed by 8 bases and 4 bases, with 15 bases remaining between them. This CDR3 is 14 amino acids long. In nucleotides, the CDR3 is TGTGCCAGCTCGAATCCCGGGTTTTACAATGAGCAGTTCTTC. Its protein is CASSNPGFYNEQFF.

This chain links TRBV5-1 with TRBJ2-7; D is possibly TRBD2 (5 bases). Germline V CDR1 and CDR2: SGHRS, YFSETQ. The V and J ends lost 4 bases and 2 bases respectively, with 19 bases between them. This CDR3 spans 16 amino acids. CDR3 in amino acids: CASSKAGREGAYEQYF. The CDR3 DNA is TGCGCCAGCAGCAAAGCTGGACGGGAAGGAGCCTACGAGCAGTACTTC.

The chain combines TRBV11-2 with TRBJ1-1; D is undetermined. V dropped 3 bases and J dropped 5 bases, with 22 bases sitting between them. From germline, CDR1 is SGHAT and CDR2 FQNNGV. This CDR3 contains 17 residues. As DNA, the CDR3 is TGTGCCAGCAGCTTGAGTTTATATCGGCGCTCGGGGACTGAAGCTTTCTTT. This sequence encodes CASSLSLYRRSGTEAFF.

The V call is TRBV6-6, the J call TRBJ2-1, with D hard to call. The CDR3 covers 16 residues. Germline V lookup: CDR1 MNHNY, CDR2 SVGAGI (reference sequence). Trimming removed 0 bases at V and 0 bases at J, with 9 bases between. The CDR3 DNA is TGTGCCAGCAGTTACTCGAGGATGGGCTCCTACAATGAGCAGTTCTTC. Its protein product is CASSYSRMGSYNEQFF.

The V call is TRBV4-3, the J call TRBJ2-1, with D uncertain. This CDR3 is 14 amino acids long. V was trimmed by 0 bases and J by 7 bases, leaving 10 bases between them. Germline V CDR1 and CDR2: LGHNA, YSLEER. CDR3 protein: CASSQEGLGNEQFF. The CDR3 DNA reads TGCGCCAGCAGCCAAGAAGGCCTAGGGAATGAGCAGTTCTTC.

The chain is built from TRBV5-4 and TRBJ2-7; D ambiguous. The length of the CDR3 is 15 residues. Trimming pared 3 bases from V and 3 bases from J, leaving 16 bases between. Germline CDR1 and CDR2: SGHNT and YYREEE (reference sequence). The CDR3 sequence: CASSSDPGSNYEQYF. The CDR3 DNA is TGTGCCAGCAGCTCTGACCCCGGGTCCAACTACGAGCAGTACTTC.

This chain joins TRBV7-3 and TRBJ1-1; D unclear. The CDR3 is 17 amino acids. Trimming cost V 2 bases and J 1 base, with 17 bases left between them. Germline V gene sequence: CDR1 SGHTA, CDR2 FQGTGA. The CDR3 DNA sequence: TGTGCCAGCAGCTTAGTCGGAGGTCTACTAAAGAACACTGAAGCTTTCTTT. Amino acid sequence: CASSLVGGLLKNTEAFF.

V is TRBV2 and J is TRBJ2-1, with a weak D call TRBD2 (7 bases). CDR3 length: 14 amino acids. V lost 4 bases to trimming and J lost 5 bases, with 12 bases between them. Germline assignment: CDR1 SNHLY and CDR2 FYNNEI. This chain's CDR3 is CASSVEGGDNEQFF. In DNA form, the CDR3 reads TGTGCCAGCAGTGTTGAGGGGGGGGACAATGAGCAGTTCTTC.

The chain combines TRBV21-1 with TRBJ2-7. TRBV21-1 is marked as a pseudogene. This CDR3 spans 16 amino acids. In DNA, the CDR3 is TGTGCCAGCAGCAAAATGGGGTGCAGGAGCTCCTACGAGCAGTACTTC. Translating gives CASSKMGCRSSYEQYF.

This chain links TRBV6-4 with TRBJ2-6, with no clear D. Germline values: CDR1 MRHNA, CDR2 SNTAGT. Between the trimmed V and J ends, which lost 4 bases and 2 bases, there was a span of 9 bases. The length of the CDR3 is 15 residues. CDR3 sequence: CASSVSSAGANVLTF. Here the CDR3 DNA reads TGTGCCAGCAGTGTATCGTCCGCTGGGGCCAACGTCCTGACTTTC.

CDR3 amino acids: CASSLVGDDEQFF. The DNA of the CDR3 is TGTGCCAGCAGCTTGGTCGGGGACGATGAGCAGTTCTTC. This chain links TRBV5-4 with TRBJ2-1; D might be TRBD1 or TRBD2, each matching 5 bases. There are 13 residues in the CDR3. Per germline, CDR1 SGHNT and CDR2 YYREEE (reference sequence). Trimming stripped 0 bases from V and 8 bases from J, with 9 bases between.

The rearrangement uses TRBV11-3 and TRBJ2-1, with D uncertain. V lost 9 bases and J 3 bases, leaving 21 bases between the germline ends. The CDR3 extends over 16 amino acids. Germline V gene sequence: CDR1 SGHNT, CDR2 YENEEA. For the CDR3, the DNA is TGTGCCAGAAGCCGTTCGAGGCAAGGCGGCTACAATGAGCAGTTCTTC. It is translated as CARSRSRQGGYNEQFF.

The chain links TRBV19 to TRBJ2-7; TRBD2 matches at 12 bases. This CDR3 has 13 residues. The germline CDR1 and CDR2 sequences are LNHDA and SQIVND (reference sequence). V trimming: 5 bases; J trimming: 6 bases; junction bases outside the gene matches: 2. For the CDR3, the DNA is TGTGCCAGTAGTTCGGGACTAGCGGGCGAGCAGTACTTC. Protein product: CASSSGLAGEQYF.

CDR3 residues: CASSPVTSSRDEQYF. CDR3 bases: TGCGCCAGCAGCCCTGTGACTAGCAGTAGGGACGAGCAGTACTTC. The rearrangement joins TRBV4-1 to TRBJ2-7; 7 positions match TRBD2. The CDR3 runs to 15 residues. The V segment lost 4 bases and the J segment 5 bases; nucleotides outside the gene matches: 11. Germline-derived CDR1 and CDR2 are MGHRA and YSYEKL.

The chain has TRBV2 and TRBJ2-3, with 8 bases matching TRBD1. The V gene end was trimmed by 5 bases and the J gene end by 4 bases; junction bases not matched to a gene: 2. CDR1 is SNHLY, CDR2 FYNNEI, per germline. CDR3 size: 13 residues. CDR3 in DNA: TGTGCCAGCAGTCAGGGGGCCCCAGATACGCAGTATTTT. Translation: CASSQGAPDTQYF.

The gene calls are TRBV19 and TRBJ1-5, with D perhaps matching TRBD1 (6 bases). Per the germline V gene, CDR1 is LNHDA and CDR2 is SQIVND (reference sequence). The CDR3 spans 13 residues. The V and J ends lost 3 bases and 9 bases respectively, with 12 bases between them. The DNA of the CDR3 is TGTGCCAGTAGTATTTTTGGGGGGCCGCCCCAGCATTTT. Translation: CASSIFGGPPQHF.

This clone appeared a few times. The V and J genes are TRBV5-1 and TRBJ2-3; TRBD1 matches at 8 bases. The CDR3 contains 14 residues. Germline V CDR1 and CDR2: SGHRS, YFSETQ. V lost 6 bases to trimming and J lost 2 bases; unmatched junction nucleotides: 5. The CDR3 sequence is CASKAQGATDTQYF. In DNA, the CDR3 is TGCGCCAGCAAAGCCCAGGGGGCCACAGATACGCAGTATTTT.

V and J are TRBV5-4 and TRBJ2-5, with 7 nucleotides matching TRBD2. Germline CDR1 is SGHNT and CDR2 is YYREEE (reference sequence). Trimming took 2 bases from V and 5 from J; bases not matched to a gene: 9. The CDR3 contains 15 residues. The CDR3 reads CASSFRTSTGETQYF. CDR3 in DNA: TGTGCCAGCAGCTTTAGGACTAGTACGGGCGAGACCCAGTACTTC.

The genes are TRBV7-6 and TRBJ1-1; D not certain. Trimming pared 1 base from V and 0 bases from J, leaving 6 bases between. Germline V lookup: CDR1 SGHVS, CDR2 FNYEAQ. The CDR3 contains 14 residues. CDR3 sequence (DNA): TGTGCCAGCAGCTTAGGGGAGGTGAACACTGAAGCTTTCTTT. The encoded protein is CASSLGEVNTEAFF.

The rearrangement links TRBV5-4 to TRBJ2-6; D is unclear. Germline V gene lookup returns CDR1 SGHNT and CDR2 YYREEE (reference sequence). This CDR3 is built from 16 residues. Trimming took 0 bases from V and 2 from J, leaving 9 bases between them. This chain's CDR3 is CASSLGWGTGANVLTF. CDR3 nucleotides: TGTGCCAGCAGCTTGGGATGGGGTACTGGGGCCAACGTCCTGACTTTC.

The V call is TRBV29-1, the J call TRBJ2-4; D remains unclear. Between the trimmed V and J ends, which lost 7 bases and 0 bases, there was a span of 7 bases. The germline CDR1 and CDR2 sequences are SQVTM and ANQGSEA. The CDR3 extends over 12 amino acids. Here the CDR3 reads CSARIAKNIQYF. CDR3 coding DNA: TGCAGCGCCCGGATAGCCAAAAACATTCAGTACTTC.

The chain couples TRBV5-1 to TRBJ2-3, with TRBD2 as a possible D gene (5 bases). In germline, CDR1 is SGHRS, CDR2 YFSETQ. V gave up 7 bases and J gave up 0 bases, with 12 bases separating them. The CDR3 contains 14 residues. In nucleotides, the CDR3 is TGCGCCAGCGCCCCGGGGAGTAGCACAGATACGCAGTATTTT. It specifies CASAPGSSTDTQYF.

Only a few counts were recorded for this clone. The V and J genes are TRBV14 and TRBJ1-2; no clear D. V lost 1 base and J lost 5, with 5 bases in between. The length of the CDR3 is 12 residues. Germline CDR1 is SGHDN and CDR2 is FVKESK. CDR3 DNA sequence: TGTGCCAGCAGCCAAGGGCGATATGGCTACACCTTC. This translates into CASSQGRYGYTF.

V usage is TRBV10-3 and J usage is TRBJ2-7; D possibly corresponds to TRBD2 (5 bases). Deletions cut 3 bases from V and 4 bases from J, with 16 bases between. Germline values: CDR1 ENHRY, CDR2 SYGVKD. There are 15 residues in the CDR3. CDR3 DNA: TGTGCCATCAGTGAAGGACTCGCGCGAACTTACGAGCAGTACTTC. Protein: CAISEGLARTYEQYF.

This clone is a singleton in its sample. This rearrangement joins TRBV7-8 to TRBJ1-1; 10 nucleotides line up with TRBD1. The germline gives CDR1 SGHVS, CDR2 FQNEAQ. V lost 5 bases and J lost 2; bases outside the gene matches: 11. The CDR3 consists of 17 residues. CDR3 coding DNA: TGTGCCAGCAGCCCGCTGACAGGGGGCGCAGTAAACACTGAAGCTTTCTTT. This codes for CASSPLTGGAVNTEAFF.